This TCR beta chain was observed in a study of T-cell reconstitution after alpha-beta-depleted transplantation in children. This clonotype has a count of ten or more. Unique molecular identifiers featured in how the TCRbeta library was prepared. TCRdb analysed the PCR reads with MiXCR anew, one entry per CDR3 protein. The profile shows about 360,000 distinct CDR3 sequences, 13% of them singletons. The CDR3 sequence is 13 residues long. Trimming pared 6 bases from V and 1 base from J, leaving 9 bases between. Germline-derived CDR1 and CDR2 are KGHSH and LQKENI. V is TRBV18 and J is TRBJ1-1; no firm D call. This clonotype was sampled from a human donor who donated a stem cell graft to a child with Fanconi anemia. The sequencing here drew on PBMCs, taken from the stem cell graft. CDR3 protein: CASSQRANTEAFF. The CDR3 nucleotides read TGTGCCAGCTCCCAGAGGGCGAACACTGAAGCTTTCTTT.